The 18 T cell receptor beta chains below come from one sample, sequenced in a study of glioma-infiltrating T cells after dendritic cell vaccination. Profiled with immunoSEQ multiplex PCR; TCRdb holds only in-frame clones, not every one. The sample has about 95,000 clones, about 84% seen once; the top ten hold less than 3%. Source: blood, taken before dendritic cell vaccination. Receptor source: a human donor with glioblastoma.

The CDR3 reads CASSSTGKNTGELFF. CDR3 in DNA: TGTGCCAGCAGCTCCACAGGGAAGAACACCGGGGAGCTGTTTTTT. The chain joins TRBV7-9 to TRBJ2-2, with a tentative D call TRBD1 (6 bases). The CDR3 length is 15 residues. Trimming removed 4 bases at V and 1 base at J, with 10 bases between. Germline V gene lookup returns CDR1 SEHNR and CDR2 FQNEAQ (reference sequence).

In its sample, this clone was seen once. V and J are TRBV7-2 and TRBJ2-7; the D gene is possibly TRBD1 (5 bases). V was trimmed by 8 bases and J by 0 bases, leaving 17 bases between them. This CDR3 comprises 15 residues. Germline V lookup: CDR1 SGHTA, CDR2 FQGNSA. Written as DNA, the CDR3 is TGTGCCAGCGTTCGTAAGGACACTTTCTCCTACGAGCAGTACTTC. Amino acids: CASVRKDTFSYEQYF.

The gene calls are TRBV7-3 and TRBJ1-2; D perhaps matches TRBD1 (5 bases). The germline V gene has CDR1 SGHTA and CDR2 FQGTGA. The V and J ends lost 0 bases and 7 bases respectively, with 12 bases between them. CDR3 length: 14 amino acids. The CDR3 bases are TGTGCCAGCAGCTTAACCCTTGGCGGGGGTGGCTACACCTTC. It codes for CASSLTLGGGGYTF.

V is TRBV2 and J is TRBJ2-7; TRBD1 agrees at 7 bases. The CDR3 consists of 16 residues. The ends lost 7 bases at V and 3 bases at J; junction bases unmatched: 15. Germline CDR1 SNHLY, CDR2 FYNNEI. In DNA, the CDR3 is TGTGCCAGCAATCCAACAGGGGCTTTTGGATACTACGAGCAGTACTTC. This translates into CASNPTGAFGYYEQYF.

This clone was found a few times. This chain links TRBV7-9 with TRBJ1-4; D uncertain. CDR3 length equals 14 residues. Deletions cut 5 bases from V and 7 bases from J, with 14 bases between. The V gene's germline CDR1 is SEHNR and CDR2 FQNEAQ (reference sequence). The CDR3, as DNA: TGTGCCAGCAGCCCCCGCATAGGGAGTGAAAAACTGTTTTTT. It is translated as CASSPRIGSEKLFF.

This clone showed up just once. J is TRBJ1-2 and V is TRBV6-1, with unresolved D. This CDR3 spans 13 amino acids. The germline V and J ends were trimmed by 6 bases and 0 bases, with 8 bases remaining between them. Germline V gives CDR1 MNHNS, CDR2 SASEGT. The CDR3 DNA follows: TGTGCCAGCAGGGTGACAACTAACTATGGCTACACCTTC. Its protein product is CASRVTTNYGYTF.

Comment on this clone: The identical CDR3 is also encoded by other nucleotide sequences in the sample. The V and J genes are TRBV19 and TRBJ1-2, with a possible D match to TRBD1 (6 bases). Trimming pared 7 bases from V and 8 bases from J, leaving 23 bases between. Germline assignment: CDR1 LNHDA and CDR2 SQIVND (reference sequence). The CDR3 is made up of 15 amino acids. The CDR3 region has the DNA TGTGCCAGTACACCTGCGGACAGATCCACACAGGGCTACACCTTC. This translates into CASTPADRSTQGYTF.

In the case of this clone: Other nucleotide sequences in the sample specify the same CDR3. J is TRBJ1-2 and V is TRBV6-5, with unresolved D. Germline CDR1 is MNHEY and CDR2 is SVGAGI. The CDR3 consists of 13 residues. V lost 2 bases and J lost 2, with 6 bases in between. CDR3: CASSYSGNYGYTF. CDR3 bases: TGTGCCAGCAGTTACAGCGGGAACTATGGCTACACCTTC.

Here the CDR3 DNA reads TGTGCCAGTCCTCCTTGGACAGGGACTTCCTACGAGCAGTACTTC. This gives the protein CASPPWTGTSYEQYF. The chain links TRBV21-1 to TRBJ2-5; TRBD1, the D gene given by the table, was not confirmed from the DNA. The J call may be in error: the DNA end matches TRBJ2-7 better. TRBV21-1 is labeled a pseudogene. This CDR3 is built from 15 residues.

The gene calls are TRBV30 and TRBJ2-1, with TRBD2 matching 7 bases. V trimming: 7 bases; J trimming: 0 bases; junction bases outside the gene matches: 3. The germline gives CDR1 GTSNPN, CDR2 SVGIG (reference sequence). The CDR3 length is 13 residues. The CDR3 is CASASGSYNEQFF. CDR3 nucleotide sequence: TGTGCCTCTGCTAGCGGCTCCTACAATGAGCAGTTCTTC.

The chain uses TRBV5-1 and TRBJ2-7; unclear D gene. The CDR3 is made up of 14 amino acids. Germline V gene lookup returns CDR1 SGHRS and CDR2 YFSETQ. Trimming removed 0 bases from V and 3 bases from J, with 10 bases in between. CDR3 sequence: CASSLDPASYEQYF. The CDR3, as DNA: TGCGCCAGCAGCTTGGATCCCGCTAGCTACGAGCAGTACTTC.

The chain uses TRBV30 and TRBJ1-6; D is undetermined. The germline V gene has CDR1 GTSNPN and CDR2 SVGIG (reference sequence). This CDR3 is 13 amino acids long. Trimming took 2 bases from V and 8 from J, leaving 10 bases between them. The CDR3 DNA sequence: TGTGCCTGGAGTAAGACGGCGGATTCACCCCTCCACTTT. Encoded protein: CAWSKTADSPLHF. Full variable domain (remainder filled in from reference TRBV30 and TRBJ1-6): SQTIHQWPATLVQPVGSPLSLECTVEGTSNPNLYWYRQAAGRGLQLLFYSVGIGQISSEVPQNLSASRPQDRQFILSSKKLLLSDSGFYLCAWSKTADSPLHFGNGTRLTVT.

The chain carries TRBV25-1 and TRBJ1-4, with 9 bases lining up with TRBD1. The CDR3 consists of 18 residues. J lost 6 bases, V lost 4 bases, and 15 bases had no gene match. Germline V gene sequence: CDR1 MGHDK, CDR2 SYGVNS. The CDR3 sequence: CASSAPRDRDWGDEKLFF. CDR3 coding DNA: TGTGCCAGCAGTGCCCCGAGGGACAGGGATTGGGGTGATGAAAAACTGTTTTTT.

The chain links TRBV7-2 to TRBJ2-1, with 7 bases that match TRBD2. CDR3 length: 15 residues. Germline CDR1 reads SGHTA; CDR2 reads FQGNSA. With 2 bases clipped from V and 4 bases from J, the junction kept 5 bases outside the gene matches. The DNA of the CDR3 is TGTGCCAGCAGCTTATCGCGGGGGTCATACAATGAGCAGTTCTTC. Translated: CASSLSRGSYNEQFF.

The chain recombines TRBV10-3 with TRBJ2-1; 12 bases are a match to TRBD2. Germline lookup yields CDR1 ENHRY and CDR2 SYGVKD. After removal of 4 bases from V and 7 bases from J, the junction contained 8 bases not matched to a gene. The CDR3 is made up of 16 amino acids. The CDR3 sequence: CAISGVLAGGRNEQFF. CDR3 nucleotides: TGTGCCATCAGTGGCGTTCTAGCGGGAGGGCGTAATGAGCAGTTCTTC.

CDR3 nucleotide sequence: TGTGCCAGCAGCTTAGCCAGGGAGGGGCCGGGGGACGGCTACACCTTC. Translated, it gives CASSLAREGPGDGYTF. V and J are TRBV7-9 and TRBJ1-2; D possibly corresponds to TRBD1 (5 bases). This CDR3 has 16 amino acids. Trimming left V 0 bases short and J 8 bases short, with 19 bases between. The V gene's germline CDR1 is SEHNR and CDR2 FQNEAQ (reference sequence).

This clone was seen just once. The chain is built from TRBV6-5 and TRBJ2-1; possibly TRBD1 for D (6 bases). Germline CDR1 and CDR2: MNHEY and SVGAGI. This CDR3 region has 16 residues. Trimming left V 4 bases short and J 4 bases short, with 17 bases between. CDR3 protein: CASSFEGGKWYNEQFF. CDR3 DNA: TGTGCCAGCAGTTTCGAAGGGGGAAAGTGGTACAATGAGCAGTTCTTC.

The chain is built from TRBV6-5 and TRBJ2-3; TRBD1 agrees at 7 bases. Germline V gene lookup returns CDR1 MNHEY and CDR2 SVGAGI. The CDR3 runs to 13 residues. The V gene end was trimmed by 10 bases and the J gene end by 6 bases; junction bases not matched to a gene: 10. DNA of the CDR3: TGTGCCACCTCGACAGGGTCTAGGGATACGCAGTATTTT. It is translated as CATSTGSRDTQYF.